The entry below describes one T cell receptor beta chain. These data come from a study of cytomegalovirus exposure and HLA in healthy donors. PCR employed 60 Vbeta and 13 Jbeta primers. TCRdb's copy holds only in-frame clones and misses some; the assay was immunoSEQ multiplex PCR. The sample has around 58,000 clones; the top ten hold around 9%. Trimming took off 2 bases at V and 0 bases at J, with 11 bases between the two ends. The CDR3 has 16 residues. Germline CDR1 and CDR2: MDHEN and SYDVKM. V gene TRBV28 combines with J gene TRBJ1-5, with a possible D match to TRBD1 (6 bases). The TCR sequence derives from a man in his fifties in good health and CMV-seropositive. The sequenced material came from PBMCs. CDR3: CASSLDWGPSNQPQHF. The CDR3 DNA follows: TGTGCCAGCAGTTTAGACTGGGGGCCTAGCAATCAGCCCCAGCATTTT.